The 10 T cell receptor beta chains given below trace back to one sample, sequenced in a study of T cells expressing NK-cell markers. TCRdb re-called the 5' RACE reads; every CDR3 protein appears as one record, without DNA. Its table records roughly 430,000 distinct CDR3 sequences. Material for sequencing was blood T cells: a sorted CD56 or NKG2C T cell subset, CD4+ or CD8+ T cells, or bulk PBMC T cells (not recorded which). These receptors were taken from a woman aged 18-70 years in good health.

The chain is built from TRBV7-9 and TRBJ2-7; TCRdb's D call of TRBD1 is untestable without DNA. The CDR3 has 14 residues. Germline V CDR1 and CDR2: SEHNR, FQNEAQ (reference sequence). This chain's CDR3 is CASSWTGLSYEQYF.

The chain carries TRBV4-1 and TRBJ2-1; the D gene TCRdb calls, TRBD2, cannot be checked with no DNA. Germline lookup yields CDR1 MGHRA and CDR2 YSYEKL. The CDR3 contains 15 residues. CDR3 region: CASTRGTSGFNEQFF.

This chain links TRBV20-1 with TRBJ2-3; absent DNA, TCRdb's TRBD2 call cannot be checked. This CDR3 has 18 residues. Germline V lookup: CDR1 DFQATT, CDR2 SNEGSKA (reference sequence). The CDR3: CSARLPPRGGRFTDTQYF.

CDR3 region: CSAYDRGGSYEQYF. The chain has TRBV20-1 and TRBJ2-7; TCRdb names TRBD1, which stays unverified in the absence of DNA. Germline V gene lookup returns CDR1 DFQATT and CDR2 SNEGSKA (reference sequence). This CDR3 spans 14 amino acids.

The chain recombines TRBV9 with TRBJ1-4. This CDR3 is 13 amino acids long. CDR1 is SGDLS and CDR2 is YYNGEE in the germline V gene. The CDR3 loop is CASSGEGNEKLFF.

This chain uses TRBV7-2 with TRBJ1-1; TCRdb returns TRBD1, unconfirmable since there is no DNA. Germline values: CDR1 SGHTA, CDR2 FQGNSA. The CDR3 totals 15 residues. The CDR3 sequence: CASSSTGRRGAEAFF.

The chain recombines TRBV12-3 or TRBV12-4 with TRBJ2-2; the TCRdb D gene call, TRBD1, has no DNA to confirm it. This CDR3 has 14 amino acids. CDR3 protein: CASSWTGGFGELFF.

This rearrangement joins TRBV19 to TRBJ2-1. CDR1 and CDR2 (germline): LNHDA, SQIVND (reference sequence). This CDR3 is built from 15 residues. CDR3 protein: CASSIAPITYNEQFF. Variable domain in full (rest from reference TRBV19 and TRBJ2-1): DGGITQSPKYLFRKEGQNVTLSCEQNLNHDAMYWYRQDPGQGLRLIYYSQIVNDFQKGDIAEGYSVSREKKESFPLTVTSAQKNPTAFYLCASSIAPITYNEQFFGPGTRLTVL.

This CDR3 is CSVPAGGYTEAFF. The rearrangement links TRBV29-1 to TRBJ1-1; TCRdb returns TRBD1, unconfirmable since there is no DNA. The CDR3 sequence is 13 residues long. Germline V lookup: CDR1 SQVTM, CDR2 ANQGSEA.

The chain joins TRBV29-1 to TRBJ1-1; without DNA, the TCRdb call of TRBD1 cannot be checked. The CDR3 length is 13 residues. Germline lookup yields CDR1 SQVTM and CDR2 ANQGSEA. CDR3 residues: CSVDRGQNTEAFF.